These T cell receptor beta chains were read from a single sample in a study of technical replicates of blood from a few donors. Repertoires were generated with immunoSEQ multiplex PCR, while TCRdb's copy carries only in-frame clones and drops some. The sample records about 81,000 clones, nearly 97% being singletons. Sequenced input: T cells isolated from PBMCs. The receptor source for this set is a human donor in good health. CDR3s include the opening cysteine and the closing phenylalanine or tryptophan. Each record gives: clone size, D gene, V gene, J gene, CDR3 protein, CDR3 DNA. A D gene is named only where the DNA matches it firmly. Size tells how often a clone was seen (once, few, many) or the class of an expanded clone, and some rows leave it out.

-	-	TRBV27	TRBJ1-3	CASSLWGGLSGNTIYF	TGTGCCAGCAGTTTATGGGGGGGGCTCTCTGGAAACACCATATATTTT
-	TRBD2	TRBV5-8	TRBJ2-1	CASSIGTSGSNEQFF	TGTGCCAGCAGCATTGGGACTAGCGGGAGCAATGAGCAGTTCTTC
-	-	TRBV11-3	TRBJ2-4	CASSLEASEGGNIQYF	TGTGCCAGCAGCTTAGAGGCCAGCGAGGGGGGGAACATTCAGTACTTC
-	TRBD2	TRBV4-1	TRBJ2-7	CASSQESSGGYEQYF	TGCGCCAGCAGCCAAGAATCTAGCGGGGGCTACGAGCAGTACTTC
-	-	TRBV4-2	TRBJ1-4	CASSPESAANEKLFF	TGTGCCAGCAGCCCAGAGTCGGCGGCTAATGAAAAACTGTTTTTT
-	TRBD1	TRBV2	TRBJ1-4	CASMSGTVGVKLFF	TGTGCCAGCATGTCGGGGACAGTCGGAGTAAAACTGTTTTTT
once	-	TRBV6-5	TRBJ2-7	CASSYRDLAYEQYF	TGTGCCAGCAGTTACCGGGACTTAGCCTACGAGCAGTACTTC
-	-	TRBV10-1	TRBJ1-1	CASSLQAASTEAFF	TGCGCCAGCAGTTTACAGGCCGCTTCAACTGAAGCTTTCTTT
-	TRBD2	TRBV6-5	TRBJ2-1	CASSKTSGSDNEQFF	TGTGCCAGCAGCAAGACTAGCGGGAGTGATAATGAGCAGTTCTTC
-	TRBD1	TRBV14	TRBJ2-7	CASSHGDSDSYEQYF	TGTGCCAGCAGCCATGGGGACAGTGACTCCTACGAGCAGTACTTC
-	-	TRBV5-6	TRBJ2-3	CASSLAGQFNTDTQYF	TGTGCCAGCAGCTTGGCCGGACAGTTTAACACAGATACGCAGTATTTT
-	-	TRBV19	TRBJ2-7	CASSSGTLTSYEQYF	TGTGCCAGTAGTTCCGGGACTCTTACTTCCTACGAGCAGTACTTC
-	-	TRBV7-6	TRBJ1-5	CASSSYAWTVSNQPQHF	TGTGCCAGCAGCTCATACGCTTGGACAGTTAGCAATCAGCCCCAGCATTTT
-	-	TRBV5-1	TRBJ1-2	CASSLNPGLYGYTF	TGCGCCAGCAGCTTGAATCCAGGCCTTTATGGCTACACCTTC
-	TRBD1	TRBV19	TRBJ2-7	CASEGEQGAREQYF	TGTGCCAGCGAGGGAGAACAGGGGGCTCGGGAGCAGTACTTC
once	-	TRBV18	TRBJ1-1	CASSLMEVSTEAFF	TGTGCCAGCTCACTTATGGAGGTTAGCACTGAAGCTTTCTTT
-	TRBD2	TRBV7-9	TRBJ2-5	CASSSHLGTGTSGIETQYF	TGTGCCAGCAGCTCACATTTGGGGACCGGGACTAGCGGGATAGAGACCCAGTACTTC
-	TRBD1	TRBV29-1	TRBJ1-2	CSVERLQGATYGYTF	TGCAGCGTTGAACGGTTACAGGGGGCTACCTATGGCTACACCTTC
-	TRBD1	TRBV25-1	TRBJ2-4	CASTPGQGPTNIQYF	TGTGCCAGCACCCCGGGACAGGGCCCCACAAACATTCAGTACTTC
-	TRBD2	TRBV28	TRBJ2-7	CVSGIYEQYF	TGTGTTAGCGGGATCTACGAGCAGTACTTC
once	TRBD2	TRBV13	TRBJ2-7	CASSLGLAGGLQETYEQYF	TGTGCCAGCAGCCTGGGACTAGCGGGAGGGCTACAAGAAACCTACGAGCAGTACTTC
-	-	TRBV5-1	TRBJ1-5	CASSLDSSNQPQHF	TGCGCCAGCAGCTTAGACAGCAGCAATCAGCCCCAGCATTTT
-	-	TRBV5-6	TRBJ2-7	CASSHLGGFSYEQYF	TGTGCCAGCAGCCACCTTGGGGGGTTCTCCTACGAGCAGTACTTC
-	TRBD2	TRBV2	TRBJ2-1	CASSGGLAGGRGDEQFF	TGTGCCAGCAGTGGGGGGCTAGCGGGAGGCCGAGGAGATGAGCAGTTCTTC
-	TRBD1	TRBV18	TRBJ1-5	CASSPEGQGIQPQHF	TGTGCCAGCTCACCCGAGGGACAGGGGATTCAGCCCCAGCATTTT
-	-	TRBV27	TRBJ2-7	CASSSSRGGEYEQYF	TGTGCCAGCAGTTCGTCTCGGGGAGGAGAATACGAGCAGTACTTC
-	TRBD2	TRBV14	TRBJ2-5	CASSQVVGGVETQYF	TGTGCCAGCAGCCAAGTCGTGGGAGGGGTAGAGACCCAGTACTTC
-	TRBD2	TRBV5-6	TRBJ2-5	CASSLERGGQETQYF	TGTGCCAGCAGCTTGGAGCGGGGGGGACAAGAGACCCAGTACTTC
-	TRBD2	TRBV19	TRBJ2-2	CASTSIAGRTGELFF	TGTGCCAGTACCTCAATAGCGGGCAGGACCGGGGAGCTGTTTTTT
-	-	TRBV28	TRBJ1-5	CASSFRADGQPQHF	TGTGCCAGCAGTTTCAGGGCGGATGGTCAGCCCCAGCATTTT
-	TRBD2	TRBV6-1	TRBJ2-3	CASSGGIFSTDTQYF	TGTGCCAGCTCGGGGGGGATCTTTAGCACAGATACGCAGTATTTT
-	TRBD1	TRBV9	TRBJ2-5	CASSVGQGKGVLQETQYF	TGTGCCAGCAGCGTAGGACAGGGGAAGGGGGTACTTCAAGAGACCCAGTACTTC
-	-	TRBV4-3	TRBJ2-7	CASSQEYQGGSYEQYF	TGCGCCAGCAGCCAAGAGTATCAGGGTGGTTCCTACGAGCAGTACTTC
-	TRBD2	TRBV4-1	TRBJ2-7	CASSQRLAVRSHEQYF	TGCGCCAGCAGCCAACGGCTAGCGGTCAGGTCCCACGAGCAGTACTTC
-	-	TRBV27	TRBJ2-7	CASMGTPRYEQYF	TGTGCCAGCATGGGGACACCGAGGTACGAGCAGTACTTC
few	-	TRBV29-1	TRBJ1-1	CSVNLGQDTEAFF	TGCAGCGTGAACCTCGGCCAGGACACTGAAGCTTTCTTT
-	-	TRBV27	TRBJ1-4	CASSRGANEKLFF	TGTGCCAGCAGTCGGGGGGCTAATGAAAAACTGTTTTTT
-	-	TRBV29-1	TRBJ1-2	CSVRRNNYGYTF	TGCAGCGTTAGGAGGAATAACTATGGCTACACCTTC
-	-	TRBV5-5	TRBJ1-3	CASSLLSLRDSGNTIYF	TGTGCCAGCAGCCTCCTGAGTTTGAGAGACTCTGGAAACACCATATATTTT
medium-sized	-	TRBV6-5	TRBJ2-2	CASARGEDTGELFF	TGTGCCAGCGCCAGGGGCGAAGACACCGGGGAGCTGTTTTTT
-	-	TRBV7-7	TRBJ2-1	CASSLEYSGSYNEQFF	TGTGCCAGCAGCTTAGAGTATAGTGGCTCCTACAATGAGCAGTTCTTC
-	TRBD1	TRBV5-1	TRBJ1-5	CASSLGDRGSQPQHF	TGCGCCAGCAGCCTGGGGGACAGGGGCAGTCAGCCCCAGCATTTT
-	TRBD2	TRBV28	TRBJ2-7	CASSSPLGGRYEQYF	TGTGCCAGCAGTTCCCCCCTGGGCGGGAGGTACGAGCAGTACTTC
-	TRBD1	TRBV27	TRBJ2-2	CASSLETGDTGELFF	TGTGCCAGCAGTTTAGAAACAGGGGACACCGGGGAGCTGTTTTTT